This T cell receptor (beta chain) originates from a study of blood T cells in healthy people across ages. Study observations and caveats: Higher diversity, along with more naive CD4+ cells, distinguished long-lived donors from aged donors.

Concerning this clonotype itself: Its antigen is currently unknown.

Each sample used at least 7 million PBMCs. CDR3 size: 13 residues. V lost 8 bases, J lost 7 bases, and 15 bases lay in between. Sample-barcoded 5' priming and a J-beta primer mix drove a second PCR of roughly 7 to 11 cycles. Every cDNA molecule carried a tag from a template-switch adaptor bearing 12 random nucleotides. TCRdb called the 5' RACE reads again in MiXCR, with one record for every CDR3 protein. The sample holds roughly 1,300,000 distinct CDR3 sequences, 45% to 70% seen once. Material for sequencing was blood. This receptor was obtained from a man between 18 and 35 years old in good health. The chain carries TRBV12-3 or TRBV12-4 and TRBJ2-1, with D perhaps assigned TRBD1 or TRBD2 (6 bases each). The CDR3 protein is CASYWGAGNEQFF. The CDR3 nucleotides are TGTGCCAGCTATTGGGGGGCAGGTAATGAGCAGTTCTTC.